These 22 T cell receptor beta chains share one sample of origin, sequenced in a study of shared clonotypes between healthy human individuals. Measured with immunoSEQ multiplex PCR; TCRdb has only the in-frame clones, and not every one. Found here are about 1 million clones, 75% of them singletons; the top ten hold 1.5%. Material for sequencing was memory CD4+ T cells sorted from blood. Subset in this sample: CD45RA-negative fraction. These receptors came from a man in his late teens or twenties in good health.

This rearrangement joins TRBV4-3 to TRBJ2-2, with 8 positions matching TRBD2. Germline CDR1 is LGHNA and CDR2 is YSLEER. This CDR3 is built from 16 residues. V shed 1 base and J 3 bases; nucleotides not matched to a gene: 4. The CDR3 region has the DNA TGCGCCAGCAGCCAAGGTAGCGGGACCCACACCGGGGAGCTGTTTTTT. This sequence encodes CASSQGSGTHTGELFF.

This chain links TRBV15 with TRBJ2-1, with TRBD1 identical over 11 bases. Trimming took 3 bases from V and 1 from J; bases not matched to a gene: 5. CDR3 length equals 17 residues. The germline CDR1 and CDR2 sequences are LNHNV and YYDKDF (reference sequence). CDR3 protein: CATSSGTGGWSYNEQFF. The CDR3 coding sequence is TGTGCCACCAGCAGCGGGACAGGGGGGTGGTCCTACAATGAGCAGTTCTTC.

This chain uses TRBV9 with TRBJ2-5; TRBD2 might be the D (5 bases). This CDR3 has 16 amino acids. Germline V lookup: CDR1 SGDLS, CDR2 YYNGEE. Trimming stripped 0 bases from V and 5 bases from J, with 17 bases between. The CDR3 DNA reads as TGTGCCAGCAGCGTAGATGGGTGGGCCGGGGTGGAGACCCAGTACTTC. Translation: CASSVDGWAGVETQYF.

The V gene is TRBV29-1, the J gene TRBJ2-5; unclear D gene. The closer fit of TRBJ2-7 to the DNA end suggests the J call may be wrong. The CDR3 totals 11 residues. From germline, CDR1 is SQVTM and CDR2 ANQGSEA. In nucleotides, the CDR3 is TGCAGCGTTGAAGTCCGGGACGAGCAGTACTTC. Encoded protein: CSVEVRDEQYF.

The CDR3: CASSPGEGARSYGYTF. The DNA of the CDR3 is TGTGCCAGCAGCCCGGGGGAGGGGGCAAGGAGCTATGGCTACACCTTC. This chain connects TRBV9 to TRBJ1-2, with 7 nucleotides matching TRBD1. This CDR3 is 16 amino acids long. Trimming at V came to 4 bases and at J to 4 bases, leaving 13 bases not matched to a gene. Germline values: CDR1 SGDLS, CDR2 YYNGEE.

CDR3 sequence (DNA): TGTGCCAGCAGTTTACCTCCCACAGGGTCCGACGGCTACACCTTC. Translated, it gives CASSLPPTGSDGYTF. V is TRBV27 and J is TRBJ1-2, with D maybe TRBD1 (6 bases). The length of the CDR3 is 15 residues. Trimming stripped 2 bases from V and 8 bases from J, with 18 bases between. Germline CDR1 MNHEY, CDR2 SMNVEV (reference sequence).

The chain recombines TRBV27 with TRBJ2-1, with D possibly called TRBD1 or TRBD2 (5 bases each). Deletions cut 2 bases from V and 1 base from J, with 12 bases between. The length of the CDR3 is 16 residues. Germline V CDR1 and CDR2: MNHEY, SMNVEV (reference sequence). DNA of the CDR3: TGTGCCAGCAGTTTAATGGGAGAGGGGTCCTACAATGAGCAGTTCTTC. This gives the protein CASSLMGEGSYNEQFF.

In its sample, this clone was seen once. This rearrangement joins TRBV5-5 to TRBJ2-7; D call uncertain. This CDR3 contains 14 residues. The V and J ends lost 2 bases and 1 base respectively, with 10 bases between them. The germline V gene has CDR1 SGHKS and CDR2 YYEKEE (reference sequence). The CDR3 DNA reads as TGTGCCAGCAGCTTATTAGCAGCTTCCTACGAGCAGTACTTC. Translation: CASSLLAASYEQYF.

The J gene is TRBJ1-2, the V gene TRBV4-1; 7 bases agree with TRBD1. V lost 3 bases to trimming and J lost 5 bases; unmatched junction nucleotides: 6. Germline loops: CDR1 MGHRA, CDR2 YSYEKL. The CDR3 runs 14 residues. CDR3: CASSHSDRTYGYTF. The CDR3 DNA reads as TGCGCCAGCAGCCACTCGGACAGGACTTATGGCTACACCTTC.

This rearrangement joins TRBV19 to TRBJ2-1; 12 bases agree with TRBD2. Unmatched junction bases numbered 4, after V lost 3 bases and J lost 4 bases. CDR1 is LNHDA and CDR2 is SQIVND in the germline V gene (reference sequence). CDR3 size: 16 residues. CDR3 residues: CASSIRTSGAYNEQFF. The CDR3 nucleotides are TGTGCCAGTAGTATCAGGACTAGCGGGGCGTACAATGAGCAGTTCTTC.

This clone is a singleton in its sample. The CDR3 protein is CASSLVYSSTDTQYF. CDR3 in DNA: TGTGCCAGCAGCTTAGTATATTCTAGCACAGATACGCAGTATTTT. This sequence joins TRBV7-2 and TRBJ2-3, with D hard to call. With 1 base removed from V and 0 bases from J, the gap between germline ends came to 8 bases. This CDR3 spans 15 amino acids. CDR1 is SGHTA, CDR2 FQGNSA, per germline. Drawing the rest from reference TRBV7-2 and TRBJ2-3, the complete variable domain is GAGVSQSPSNKVTEKGKDVELRCDPISGHTALYWYRQSLGQGLEFLIYFQGNSAPDKSGLPSDRFSAERTGGSVSTLTIQRTQQEDSAVYLCASSLVYSSTDTQYFGPGTRLTVL.

This chain uses TRBV10-1 with TRBJ1-6; D not certain. The ends were cut back, 2 bases at V and 9 bases at J, with 11 bases in the middle. CDR1 and CDR2 from the germline V gene are WNHNN and SYGVQD (reference sequence). There are 14 residues in the CDR3. DNA for the CDR3: TGCGCCAGCAGTGAGCTGGTTTCTCCTTCACCCCTCCACTTT. Residues: CASSELVSPSPLHF.

The V gene is TRBV6-5, the J gene TRBJ2-1, with 16 bases that match TRBD2. The junction had 5 bases not matched to a gene; V was cut back by 6 bases and J by 12 bases. Germline CDR1 and CDR2: MNHEY and SVGAGI. The CDR3 covers 14 residues. CDR3 sequence reads: CASRGTSGRAGQFF. In DNA, the CDR3 is TGTGCCAGCAGGGGGACTAGCGGGAGGGCAGGGCAGTTCTTC.

As regards this clone: Other nucleotide sequences in the sample specify the same CDR3. V usage is TRBV2 and J usage is TRBJ2-7; no clear D gene. V was pared by 5 bases and J by 4 bases, with 6 bases between. This CDR3 contains 11 residues. Germline CDR1 reads SNHLY; CDR2 reads FYNNEI. CDR3 nucleotides: TGTGCCAGCAGTCTCAGTTACGAGCAGTACTTC. This encodes CASSLSYEQYF. Variable domain in full (rest from reference TRBV2 and TRBJ2-7): EPEVTQTPSHQVTQMGQEVILRCVPISNHLYFYWYRQILGQKVEFLVSFYNNEISEKSEIFDDQFSVERPDGSNFTLKIRSTKLEDSAMYFCASSLSYEQYFGPGTRLTVT.

This clone was found once. The rearrangement joins TRBV19 to TRBJ1-1, with D possibly matching TRBD1 (6 bases). In germline, CDR1 is LNHDA, CDR2 SQIVND (reference sequence). The ends were cut back, 5 bases at V and 1 base at J, with 8 bases in the middle. The CDR3 totals 13 residues. The CDR3 DNA reads TGTGCCAGTAGTTCAGGGGCGAACACTGAAGCTTTCTTT. It translates to CASSSGANTEAFF.

The chain recombines TRBV5-1 with TRBJ2-2, with unresolved D. V was pared by 0 bases and J by 6 bases, with 9 bases between. This CDR3 contains 14 residues. Germline V CDR1 and CDR2: SGHRS, YFSETQ. The CDR3 is CASSLVSAAGELFF. The CDR3 region has the DNA TGCGCCAGCAGCTTGGTTTCGGCAGCCGGGGAGCTGTTTTTT.

This clone was observed a handful of times. The V gene is TRBV7-2, the J gene TRBJ2-1; no clear D. V was shortened by 1 base and J by 6 bases, with 10 bases between the two germline ends. CDR3 length equals 14 residues. Looked up from germline, CDR1 is SGHTA and CDR2 is FQGNSA. The CDR3, as DNA: TGTGCCAGCAGCTTAGGTGTCTTTGGCAATGAGCAGTTCTTC. As protein: CASSLGVFGNEQFF.

The chain recombines TRBV11-2 with TRBJ2-5, with TRBD2 identical over 14 bases. There are 16 residues in the CDR3. Germline lookup yields CDR1 SGHAT and CDR2 FQNNGV. The V segment lost 4 bases and the J segment 5 bases; nucleotides outside the gene matches: 6. The CDR3 here is CASSSGLAGAGETQYF. The CDR3 DNA reads as TGTGCCAGCAGCTCGGGACTAGCGGGAGCGGGGGAGACCCAGTACTTC.

This clone came up a few times. The V and J genes are TRBV28 and TRBJ1-5; 7 bases agree with TRBD1. The germline V gene has CDR1 MDHEN and CDR2 SYDVKM. The CDR3 contains 13 residues. J gave up 4 bases and V 7 bases, and 4 bases lay outside the gene matches. CDR3 nucleotides: TGTGCCAGCATCCGACAGGGTAATCAGCCCCAGCATTTT. Protein sequence: CASIRQGNQPQHF. Complete variable domain (other parts from reference TRBV28 and TRBJ1-5): DVKVTQSSRYLVKRTGEKVFLECVQDMDHENMFWYRQDPGLGLRLIYFSYDVKMKEKGDIPEGYSVSREKKERFSLILESASTNQTSMYLCASIRQGNQPQHFGDGTRLSIL.

The gene calls are TRBV6-6 and TRBJ1-5; D is undetermined. CDR3 length: 12 amino acids. Germline V gene lookup returns CDR1 MNHNY and CDR2 SVGAGI (reference sequence). Trimming left V 5 bases short and J 5 bases short, with 7 bases between. Here the CDR3 DNA reads TGTGCCAGCAGTCAGGACTATCAGCCCCAGCATTTT. Protein product: CASSQDYQPQHF.

The chain combines TRBV5-6 with TRBJ1-6; 12 nucleotides align to TRBD1. V shed 6 bases, J shed 7 bases, and the junction held 8 bases outside the gene matches. CDR3 size: 16 residues. CDR1 and CDR2 (germline): SGHDT, YYEEEE. CDR3 DNA: TGTGCCAGCACCGGGGACAGGGGGCGGAGGAATTCACCCCTCCACTTT. Translation: CASTGDRGRRNSPLHF.

The chain uses TRBV7-2 and TRBJ1-2, with a weak D call TRBD1 (6 bases). The CDR3 spans 14 residues. Per germline, CDR1 SGHTA and CDR2 FQGNSA. V lost 3 bases to trimming and J lost 2 bases, with 10 bases between them. This CDR3 is CASSFNRVNYGYTF. The CDR3 DNA sequence: TGTGCCAGCAGCTTTAACAGGGTGAACTATGGCTACACCTTC.